This entry lists 20 T cell receptor beta chains sequenced from one sample in a study of T cell repertoires in cytomegalovirus infection (dated by TCRdb to about 2019). No antigen has been assigned to these receptors. Interpreted using the paper, the treatment or condition label stands for: in vitro stimulation with specific CMV peptide epitopes to enrich CMV-specific T cells. TCRdb names Illumina HiSeq 1500 as the instrument used. TCRdb passed the public sequencing reads through fastp at Q25 and MiXCR, retaining productive beta sequences. Identical CDR3 protein sequences are pooled into one entry, listed with their most common genes and DNA. The sample table holds 250,000 to 400,000 distinct CDR3 sequences, of which around 25% were seen once. The ten largest make up 13% of the sample. The material sequenced was cultured PBMCs, taken from culture after CMV antigen stimulation. The receptor source for this set is a human donor in good health (CMV status not recorded). Some clones in this sample may be carry-over from other donors' samples.

Here the CDR3 reads CASRAGGPHEQFF. DNA for the CDR3: TGTGCCAGTAGAGCGGGAGGGCCACATGAGCAGTTCTTC. The J gene is TRBJ2-1, the V gene TRBV19; 10 nucleotides line up with TRBD2. The J segment lost 8 bases and the V segment lost 6 bases, leaving 4 bases of the junction unmatched. Germline V CDR1 and CDR2: LNHDA, SQIVND (reference sequence). This CDR3 has 13 amino acids.

This chain connects TRBV6-5 to TRBJ1-1; D is possibly TRBD1 (5 bases). With 2 bases removed from V and 5 bases from J, the gap between germline ends came to 9 bases. The CDR3 covers 13 residues. Per the germline V gene, CDR1 is MNHEY and CDR2 is SVGAGI. CDR3: CASSYRGRTEAFF. Written as DNA, the CDR3 is TGTGCCAGCAGTTACCGGGGACGGACTGAAGCTTTCTTT.

V usage is TRBV12-3 or TRBV12-4 and J usage is TRBJ2-3, with TRBD2 as a possible D gene (6 bases). This CDR3 spans 15 amino acids. V lost 6 bases, J lost 2 bases, and 15 bases lay in between. CDR3: CASSQGTSLTDTQYF. The CDR3, as DNA: TGTGCCAGCAGCCAAGGGACTTCCCTCACAGATACGCAGTATTTT.

This clonotype came up a few times. CDR3 region: CASSLGGPYEQYF. The DNA of the CDR3 is TGTGCCAGCAGCTTAGGGGGTCCCTACGAGCAGTACTTC. The rearrangement uses TRBV11-3 and TRBJ2-7; D remains ambiguous. V lost 1 base and J lost 2, with 6 bases in between. CDR1 SGHNT and CDR2 YENEEA come from the germline V gene. The CDR3 totals 13 residues. The complete variable domain, with remaining parts taken from reference TRBV11-3 and TRBJ2-7, reads EAGVVQSPRYKIIEKKQPVAFWCNPISGHNTLYWYLQNLGQGPELLIRYENEEAVDDSQLPKDRFSAERLKGVDSTLKIQPAELGDSAVYLCASSLGGPYEQYFGPGTRLTVT.

The V call is TRBV7-2, the J call TRBJ2-1; 7 bases align to TRBD2. The CDR3 sequence is 16 residues long. Germline V CDR1 and CDR2: SGHTA, FQGNSA. Losses at the gene ends were 3 bases for V and 9 bases for J; bases not matched to a gene: 14. The CDR3 region is CASSFGGSIGRGEQFF. The CDR3 DNA sequence: TGTGCCAGCAGCTTTGGCGGGAGCATAGGGCGCGGTGAGCAGTTCTTC. The whole variable domain, filled in from reference TRBV7-2 and TRBJ2-1, reads GAGVSQSPSNKVTEKGKDVELRCDPISGHTALYWYRQSLGQGLEFLIYFQGNSAPDKSGLPSDRFSAERTGGSVSTLTIQRTQQEDSAVYLCASSFGGSIGRGEQFFGPGTRLTVL.

This clonotype came up a few times. The V call is TRBV12-3 or TRBV12-4, the J call TRBJ1-2; 8 bases match TRBD1. The CDR3 runs to 15 residues. With 7 bases clipped from V and 2 bases from J, the junction kept 9 bases outside the gene matches. The DNA for the CDR3 is TGTGCCAGCAAGATAGGACAGGGAGGCAACTATGGCTACACCTTC. The encoded protein is CASKIGQGGNYGYTF.

This clonotype has a handful of counts. The V and J genes are TRBV28 and TRBJ2-7; 7 nucleotides match TRBD2. Germline CDR1 MDHEN, CDR2 SYDVKM. After removal of 5 bases from V and 4 bases from J, the junction contained 17 bases not matched to a gene. CDR3 length: 17 amino acids. The CDR3 sequence: CASSRPQEWGRVYEQYF. CDR3 in DNA: TGTGCCAGCAGTCGGCCCCAGGAGTGGGGGAGGGTATACGAGCAGTACTTC.

The V and J genes are TRBV10-3 and TRBJ1-2, with a tentative D call TRBD1 (6 bases). V was pared by 2 bases and J by 0 bases, with 13 bases between. The CDR3 runs to 16 residues. Looked up from germline, CDR1 is ENHRY and CDR2 is SYGVKD. CDR3 bases: TGTGCCATCAGTGAGGGTCTTGGACAGCCTAACTATGGCTACACCTTC. Translating gives CAISEGLGQPNYGYTF.

This clonotype occurred a few times. The chain employs TRBV15 and TRBJ2-1; no definite D call. The CDR3 spans 12 residues. Per germline, CDR1 LNHNV and CDR2 YYDKDF (reference sequence). Trimming cost V 5 bases and J 3 bases, with 5 bases left between them. In nucleotides, the CDR3 is TGTGCCACCAGCGATGTCTACAATGAGCAGTTCTTC. Translation: CATSDVYNEQFF.

The chain joins TRBV4-1 to TRBJ1-2, with unresolved D. CDR3 size: 15 residues. The germline CDR1 and CDR2 sequences are MGHRA and YSYEKL. Trimming cost V 1 base and J 8 bases, with 17 bases left between them. This CDR3 reads CASSQAVRLDRGYTF. CDR3 DNA sequence: TGCGCCAGCAGCCAAGCAGTTAGGCTAGATCGGGGCTACACCTTC.

This clonotype was picked up a small number of times. The rearrangement uses TRBV12-3 or TRBV12-4 and TRBJ2-1; the D is unclear. CDR3 length: 14 amino acids. Trimming took off 6 bases at V and 6 bases at J, with 15 bases between the two ends. In DNA form, the CDR3 reads TGTGCCAGCAGCCGCTTCGACTGGGCCAATGAGCAGTTCTTC. The encoded protein is CASSRFDWANEQFF.

This clonotype turned up a few times. This sequence joins TRBV7-3 and TRBJ2-1; no clear D gene. CDR3 length: 13 residues. Germline loops: CDR1 SGHTA, CDR2 FQGTGA. Trimming removed 1 base from V and 6 bases from J, with 7 bases in between. Here the CDR3 DNA reads TGTGCCAGCAGCTTAAACCAAGGCAATGAGCAGTTCTTC. This sequence encodes CASSLNQGNEQFF. Based on the CDR3 plus reference TRBV7-3 and TRBJ2-1, the full variable domain is GAGVSQTPSNKVTEKGKYVELRCDPISGHTALYWYRQSLGQGPEFLIYFQGTGAADDSGLPNDRFFAVRPEGSVSTLKIQRTERGDSAVYLCASSLNQGNEQFFGPGTRLTVL.

This clonotype was recorded a few times. The genes are TRBV6-2 or TRBV6-3 and TRBJ2-7; 9 bases fit TRBD1. Germline V gene data show CDR1 as MNHEY and CDR2 as SVGEGT. V lost 7 bases to trimming and J lost 6 bases; unmatched junction nucleotides: 13. There are 15 residues in the CDR3. For the CDR3, the DNA is TGTGCCAGCACCGAACCGGGACAGGGATCGCCCGAGCAGTACTTC. This encodes CASTEPGQGSPEQYF.

This clonotype has a handful of counts. Here the CDR3 DNA reads TGTGCCGCAGGGGCGGTCCACTCTGGAAACACCATATATTTT. It specifies CAAGAVHSGNTIYF. The chain is built from TRBV10-3 and TRBJ1-3; maybe TRBD1 (6 bases). From germline, CDR1 is ENHRY and CDR2 SYGVKD. The CDR3 has 14 residues. V was clipped by 11 bases and J by 0 bases, with 14 bases between them.

The sample holds a few counts of this clonotype. J is TRBJ2-3 and V is TRBV19, with 7 nucleotides matching TRBD1. There are 14 residues in the CDR3. V shed 5 bases, J shed 1 base, and the junction held 3 bases outside the gene matches. The germline V gene encodes CDR1 LNHDA and CDR2 SQIVND (reference sequence). This chain's CDR3 is CASSDGTGTDTQYF. The CDR3 region has the DNA TGTGCCAGTAGTGACGGGACAGGCACAGATACGCAGTATTTT.

The table lists this clonotype with a count of one. CDR3 loop: CASSLGQGSWNTEAFF. The CDR3 region has the DNA TGCGCCAGCAGCTTGGGACAGGGGAGCTGGAACACTGAAGCTTTCTTT. The chain links TRBV5-1 to TRBJ1-1, with 8 bases aligning to TRBD1. Germline values: CDR1 SGHRS, CDR2 YFSETQ. The CDR3 is made up of 16 amino acids. V shed 0 bases, J shed 1 base, and the junction held 5 bases outside the gene matches.

This clonotype showed up just a few times. V and J are TRBV7-2 and TRBJ2-3, with a possible D match to TRBD1 (5 bases). This CDR3 region has 17 residues. V lost 5 bases to trimming and J lost 5 bases, with 23 bases between them. CDR1 and CDR2 from the germline V gene are SGHTA and FQGNSA. CDR3 region: CASSRQGPRLGGDTQYF. As DNA, the CDR3 is TGTGCCAGCAGCCGCCAGGGCCCGCGATTGGGTGGAGATACGCAGTATTTT.

The chain combines TRBV6-2 or TRBV6-3 with TRBJ2-1, with D possibly being TRBD2 (6 bases). Trimming removed 6 bases at V and 2 bases at J, with 14 bases between. The CDR3 is made up of 15 amino acids. In germline, CDR1 is MNHEY, CDR2 SVGEGT. CDR3 in amino acids: CASRSLRGTYNEQFF. CDR3 bases: TGTGCCAGCAGGTCCCTTCGCGGGACCTACAATGAGCAGTTCTTC.

The V and J genes are TRBV6-6 and TRBJ1-5, with D uncertain. The CDR3 loop spans 12 amino acids. Germline-derived CDR1 and CDR2 are MNHNY and SVGAGI (reference sequence). V dropped 0 bases and J dropped 7 bases, with 4 bases sitting between them. CDR3 DNA: TGTGCCAGCAGTTACTCGACCCAGCCCCAGCATTTT. Translating gives CASSYSTQPQHF.

This clonotype was seen ten or more times. This chain joins TRBV4-1 and TRBJ1-2; 8 positions agree with TRBD1. After removal of 1 base from V and 8 bases from J, the junction contained 9 bases not matched to a gene. This CDR3 spans 15 amino acids. Per germline, CDR1 MGHRA and CDR2 YSYEKL. CDR3 in amino acids: CASSQGDRPPGGYTF. The CDR3 DNA reads TGCGCCAGCAGCCAAGGGGACAGGCCACCGGGGGGCTACACCTTC.